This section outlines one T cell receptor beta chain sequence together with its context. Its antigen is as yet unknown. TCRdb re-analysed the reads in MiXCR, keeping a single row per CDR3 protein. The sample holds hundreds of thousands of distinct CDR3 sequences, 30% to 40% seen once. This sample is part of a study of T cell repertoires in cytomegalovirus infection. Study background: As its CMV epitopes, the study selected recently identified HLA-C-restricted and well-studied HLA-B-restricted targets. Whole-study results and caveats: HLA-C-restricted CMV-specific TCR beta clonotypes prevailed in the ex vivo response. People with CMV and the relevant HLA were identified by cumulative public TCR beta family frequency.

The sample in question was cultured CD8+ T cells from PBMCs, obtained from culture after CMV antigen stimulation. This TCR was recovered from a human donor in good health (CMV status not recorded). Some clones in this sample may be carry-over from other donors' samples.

In nucleotides, the CDR3 is TGTGCCAGTACCTCCGGGACAGTCACCATATATTTT. Residues: CASTSGTVTIYF. J is TRBJ1-3 and V is TRBV19, with 7 nucleotides matching TRBD1. The CDR3 runs 12 residues. Germline V lookup: CDR1 LNHDA, CDR2 SQIVND (reference sequence). Trimming at V came to 7 bases and at J to 9 bases, leaving 6 bases not matched to a gene.